The 27 T cell receptor beta chains given below trace back to one sample, sequenced in a study of tumor-infiltrating lymphocytes in primary liver carcinoma. Total RNA (around 0.45 ug) served as template for TCR beta cDNA synthesis primed by a constant-region primer. Investigators got TCR beta libraries out of three nested multiplex PCR rounds, done with slightly modified ARM-PCR. It was with TRBV1-TRBV30 forward primers and a C-beta reverse primer that the first two PCR rounds were run, at roughly 11 cycles each. From the multiplex PCR reads, TCRdb called clonotypes with MiXCR, one entry per CDR3 protein. The sample holds about 320,000 distinct CDR3 sequences, around three fifths seen once. Blood RNA came from unsorted whole blood; germline DNA was also extracted. Sequenced sample: peripheral blood. The receptors were sampled from a woman aged 25 to 45 with primary liver carcinoma and hepatitis B virus infection.

As to this clonotype: This sequence may be a read error, since a much larger clone differs from it by one base. The conserved phenylalanine or tryptophan normally closing the CDR3 is absent here, so this likely arose from a read error. The J gene is TRBJ1-5, the V gene TRBV4-3; no definite D call. In germline, CDR1 is LGHNA, CDR2 YSLEER. CDR3 length equals 12 residues. With 8 bases removed from V and 6 bases from J, the gap between germline ends came to 11 bases. The CDR3 DNA is TGCGCCAGCCACCCTAGCTTTCAGCCCCAGCATCTT. The encoded protein is CASHPSFQPQHL.

A note on this clonotype: The junction differs from germline at one of its ends, possibly a read error. The rearrangement joins TRBV11-2 to TRBJ2-3; D uncertain. Germline CDR1 is SGHAT and CDR2 is FQNNGV. CDR3 length equals 15 residues. The CDR3 reads CASSSAPGRSDAQYF. In DNA, the CDR3 is TGTGCCAGCAGCTCAGCCCCCGGACGGTCAGATGCGCAGTATTTT.

The J gene is TRBJ2-7, the V gene TRBV28, with D maybe TRBD1 (6 bases). Germline lookup yields CDR1 MDHEN and CDR2 SYDVKM. The CDR3 consists of 13 residues. Trimming took 8 bases from V and 6 from J, leaving 17 bases between them. CDR3 sequence: CASLIQGRGEQYF. The CDR3 coding sequence is TGTGCCAGCTTAATACAGGGTCGAGGCGAGCAGTACTTC. Together with reference TRBV28 and TRBJ2-7, the CDR3 gives the full variable domain: DVKVTQSSRYLVKRTGEKVFLECVQDMDHENMFWYRQDPGLGLRLIYFSYDVKMKEKGDIPEGYSVSREKKERFSLILESASTNQTSMYLCASLIQGRGEQYFGPGTRLTVT.

V is TRBV6-2 or TRBV6-3 and J is TRBJ1-5; weak D call: TRBD1 (6 bases). The V and J ends lost 4 bases and 1 base respectively, with 17 bases between them. The CDR3 is 17 residues long. Germline CDR1 is MNHEY and CDR2 is SVGEGT. CDR3 bases: TGTGCCAGCAGTTTTATTACAGGGAAAAGCAGCAATCAGCCCCAGCATTTT. Encoded protein: CASSFITGKSSNQPQHF.

About this clonotype itself: One end of the junction varies from germline; a read error may be responsible. This chain links TRBV6-1 with TRBJ1-5; maybe TRBD1 (5 bases). In germline, CDR1 is MNHNS, CDR2 SASEGT. The CDR3 covers 13 residues. In DNA form, the CDR3 reads TGTGCCAGCAAGCCGTCACAGGATCAGTCCCAGCATTTT. Amino acid sequence: CASKPSQDQSQHF.

This clonotype occurred many times. J is TRBJ1-2 and V is TRBV6-5; 10 positions agree with TRBD1. The CDR3 runs to 13 residues. The ends lost 6 bases at V and 2 bases at J; junction bases unmatched: 0. Germline V CDR1 and CDR2: MNHEY, SVGAGI. The CDR3 nucleotides are TGTGCCAGCAGGACAGGGGGCAACTATGGCTACACCTTC. Its protein is CASRTGGNYGYTF.

Remarks on this clonotype: Compared with germline, one end of the junction differs, possibly owing to a read error. The chain recombines TRBV11-2 with TRBJ2-2, with D maybe TRBD2 (5 bases). Germline-derived CDR1 and CDR2 are SGHAT and FQNNGV. The CDR3 extends over 13 amino acids. Here the CDR3 DNA reads TGTACCAGCAGCTTCGCGAACACCGGGGAGCCGTTTTTT. As protein: CTSSFANTGEPFF. The full variable domain, completed using reference TRBV11-2 and TRBJ2-2, is EAGVAQSPRYKIIEKRQSVAFWCNPISGHATLYWYQQILGQGPKLLIQFQNNGVVDDSQLPKDRFSAERLKGVDSTLKIQPAKLEDSAVYLCTSSFANTGEPFFGEGSRLTVL.

This clonotype was seen only once. J is TRBJ2-1 and V is TRBV7-9, with D possibly matching TRBD2 (6 bases). The ends were cut back, 7 bases at V and 4 bases at J, with 14 bases in the middle. Germline CDR1 is SEHNR and CDR2 is FQNEAQ (reference sequence). There are 14 residues in the CDR3. The CDR3 is CASTSASAYNEQFF. The CDR3 coding sequence is TGTGCCAGCACGTCGGCTAGCGCTTACAATGAGCAGTTCTTC.

The chain links TRBV4-3 to TRBJ2-3; tentative D call: TRBD2 (5 bases). The CDR3 is 15 amino acids. Trimming shortened V by 2 bases and J by 4 bases, and 13 bases separated the two germline ends. Germline assignment: CDR1 LGHNA and CDR2 YSLEER. The CDR3: CASSQSLAGSDTQYF. The CDR3, as DNA: TGCGCCAGCAGCCAATCCCTAGCAGGTTCAGATACGCAGTATTTT.

About this clonotype: Since a much larger clone is just one base distant, this may be a read error. This chain joins TRBV29-1 and TRBJ2-1; tentatively, D is TRBD1 or TRBD2 (5 bases each). This CDR3 comprises 15 residues. Germline assignment: CDR1 SQVTM and CDR2 ANQGSEA. V lost 5 bases and J 9 bases, leaving 23 bases between the germline ends. For the CDR3, the DNA is TGCAGCGTTAATACGGAACTAGGGTCAGACAGTGAGCAGTTCTTC. It translates to CSVNTELGSDSEQFF.

A word on this clonotype: This could be a read error, since a much larger clone is one nucleotide away. The rearrangement joins TRBV6-2 or TRBV6-3 to TRBJ2-7; D gene unclear. CDR3 size: 12 residues. Germline CDR1 reads MNHEY; CDR2 reads SVGEGT. CDR3 DNA sequence: TGTGCCAGCAGTTACTCGGTCTACAAGCAGTACTTC. Translation gives CASSYSVYKQYF.

With respect to this clonotype: One end of the junction fails to match germline, which may point to a read error. The rearrangement links TRBV12-3 or TRBV12-4 to TRBJ1-4; D not certain. The CDR3 is 13 amino acids. As DNA, the CDR3 is TGTGCCAGCAGCCTTAGGACCAATGAAAAACCGTTTTTT. Translated, it gives CASSLRTNEKPFF.

This clonotype showed up just once. Being one base from a much bigger clone, this may be a read error. This chain joins TRBV12-3 or TRBV12-4 and TRBJ2-3; no firm D call. V was shortened by 3 bases and J by 4 bases, with 8 bases between the two germline ends. The CDR3 extends over 13 amino acids. The CDR3 DNA reads TGTGCCAGCAGTTTTCTATATGCAGATACGCAGTATTTT. Translation: CASSFLYADTQYF.

There are many counts of this clonotype. The rearrangement joins TRBV4-3 to TRBJ2-3, with TRBD1 identical over 7 bases. The CDR3 runs to 13 residues. The germline CDR1 and CDR2 sequences are LGHNA and YSLEER. The V gene end was trimmed by 6 bases and the J gene end by 4 bases; junction bases not matched to a gene: 4. The DNA for the CDR3 is TGCGCCAGCAGGACAGGGTCCCCAGATACGCAGTATTTT. This gives the protein CASRTGSPDTQYF.

This chain links TRBV6-6 with TRBJ2-4, with D possibly matching TRBD2 (6 bases). Germline lookup yields CDR1 MNHNY and CDR2 SVGAGI (reference sequence). The CDR3 has 13 residues. With 2 bases removed from V and 6 bases from J, the gap between germline ends came to 8 bases. The CDR3 coding sequence is TGTGCCAGCAGTTACCAGGAGGGAAACATTCAGTACTTC. Amino acids: CASSYQEGNIQYF.

There are many counts of this clonotype. V and J are TRBV12-3 or TRBV12-4 and TRBJ2-2; 14 bases are shared with TRBD2. The CDR3 runs to 16 residues. Trimming took 6 bases from V and 5 from J; bases not matched to a gene: 5. CDR3 sequence reads: CASSKRTSGRTGELFF. For the CDR3, the DNA is TGTGCCAGCAGCAAAAGGACTAGCGGGAGGACCGGGGAGCTGTTTTTT.

At least ten counts were recorded for this clonotype. V gene TRBV6-1 combines with J gene TRBJ1-3; D not certain. The CDR3 has 14 amino acids. V was shortened by 5 bases and J by 0 bases, with 8 bases between the two germline ends. Germline CDR1 and CDR2: MNHNS and SASEGT. CDR3 bases: TGTGCCAGCAGTTTTGACTTCTCTGGAAACACCATATATTTT. Translation: CASSFDFSGNTIYF.

Concerning this clonotype itself: Just one base apart from a much larger clone, this may be a read error. This chain uses TRBV10-2 with TRBJ1-2; D gene uncertain. Trimming left V 5 bases short and J 4 bases short, with 8 bases between. The CDR3 runs to 12 residues. Germline CDR1 WSHSY, CDR2 SAAADI. The DNA of the CDR3 is TGCGCCAGCAGTTGGCAGCTCTATGGCTACACCTTC. Translating gives CASSWQLYGYTF.

Judged by abundance, this clonotype is medium-sized. The V gene is TRBV11-2, the J gene TRBJ2-3, with a tentative D call TRBD2 (5 bases). Trimming cost V 4 bases and J 2 bases, with 10 bases left between them. Per the germline V gene, CDR1 is SGHAT and CDR2 is FQNNGV. The length of the CDR3 is 14 residues. Here the CDR3 DNA reads TGTGCCAGCAGCTATGAGGGCTACACAGATACGCAGTATTTT. This encodes CASSYEGYTDTQYF.

A word on this clonotype: The conserved phenylalanine or tryptophan is not found at the CDR3 terminus, so this likely reflects a read error. This sequence joins TRBV28 and TRBJ2-7; 7 nucleotides match TRBD2. Germline loops: CDR1 MDHEN, CDR2 SYDVKM. V gave up 6 bases and J gave up 4 bases; unmatched junction bases: 6. CDR3 length: 13 residues. The CDR3 bases are TGTGCCAGCAGCAAGGCGGGGGTGTACGAGCAGTACTCC. It translates to CASSKAGVYEQYS.

V is TRBV4-3 and J is TRBJ2-1; 9 bases are a match to TRBD1. The V gene end was trimmed by 11 bases and the J gene end by 7 bases; junction bases not matched to a gene: 18. CDR1 is LGHNA and CDR2 is YSLEER in the germline V gene. This CDR3 contains 16 residues. CDR3 protein: CAGSHPRTGAVNEQFF. The CDR3 region has the DNA TGCGCCGGTAGCCACCCGCGGACAGGGGCGGTAAATGAGCAGTTCTTC.

Concerning this clonotype: A read error is possible here, since a much larger clone lies one base away. The chain joins TRBV6-1 to TRBJ2-2, with D uncertain. V gave up 1 base and J gave up 7 bases, with 7 bases separating them. The length of the CDR3 is 13 residues. The germline V gene encodes CDR1 MNHNS and CDR2 SASEGT. The chain's CDR3 is CASSEGDDGELFF. The CDR3 nucleotides are TGTGCCAGCAGTGAAGGCGATGACGGGGAGCTGTTTTTT.

The chain links TRBV7-8 to TRBJ2-7; D may be TRBD1 or TRBD2 (7 bases each). CDR3 length: 16 amino acids. Germline CDR1 is SGHVS and CDR2 is FQNEAQ. The V gene lost 10 bases and the J gene lost 4 bases, with 26 bases spanning the gap. The CDR3 region has the DNA TGTGCCACCTCCAAAGCAGGGGGAGGGGGCTCTTACGAGCAGTACTTC. Its translation: CATSKAGGGGSYEQYF.

Concerning this clonotype: Just one base apart from a much larger clone, this may be a read error. V and J are TRBV4-3 and TRBJ2-7; 7 bases are a match to TRBD1. The CDR3 loop spans 15 amino acids. Germline V gene sequence: CDR1 LGHNA, CDR2 YSLEER. The CDR3 spells CASGAAGTVSHEQHF. For the CDR3, the DNA is TGCGCCAGCGGGGCGGCAGGGACAGTATCCCACGAGCAGCACTTC.

V gene TRBV7-9 combines with J gene TRBJ2-7, with 9 bases identical to TRBD2. CDR3 length: 19 residues. The trim removed 4 bases at V and 2 bases at J, leaving 18 bases unmatched. CDR1 is SEHNR, CDR2 FQNEAQ, per germline (reference sequence). The CDR3 region has the DNA TGTGCCAGCAGCTCGGTACAGGGGAACCTAGCGGGAACTACCTACGAGCAGTACTTC. The encoded protein is CASSSVQGNLAGTTYEQYF.

The chain employs TRBV11-2 and TRBJ2-3; D is unclear. Per germline, CDR1 SGHAT and CDR2 FQNNGV. V was cut by 2 bases and J by 0 bases, with 18 bases left in between. The CDR3 has 18 residues. CDR3: CASSLSRTASLSTDTQYF. CDR3 nucleotides: TGTGCCAGCAGCTTAAGCCGCACAGCGAGCTTAAGCACAGATACGCAGTATTTT.

On this clonotype: A much larger clone sits a single nucleotide away, making a read error possible. This chain links TRBV4-1 with TRBJ1-4; D is undetermined. The CDR3 has 15 amino acids. Trimming removed 7 bases at V and 8 bases at J, with 20 bases between. Germline-derived CDR1 and CDR2 are MGHRA and YSYEKL. Written as DNA, the CDR3 is TGCGCCAGCAACCGAGATGAGAGGATGGGGGAAAAACTGTTTTTT. Translation: CASNRDERMGEKLFF.